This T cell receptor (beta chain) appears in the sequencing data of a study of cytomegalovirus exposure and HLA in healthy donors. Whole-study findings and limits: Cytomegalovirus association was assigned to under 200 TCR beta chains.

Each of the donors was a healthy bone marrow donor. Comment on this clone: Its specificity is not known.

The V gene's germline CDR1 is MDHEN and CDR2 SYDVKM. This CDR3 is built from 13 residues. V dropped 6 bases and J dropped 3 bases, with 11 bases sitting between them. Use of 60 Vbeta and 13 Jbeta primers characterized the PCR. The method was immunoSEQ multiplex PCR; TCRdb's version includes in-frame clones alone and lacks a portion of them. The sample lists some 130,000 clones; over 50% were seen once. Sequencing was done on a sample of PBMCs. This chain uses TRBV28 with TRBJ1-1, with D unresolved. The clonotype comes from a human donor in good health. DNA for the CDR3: TGTGCCAGCAGGCCCCCCGGGGACACTGAAGCTTTCTTT. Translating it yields CASRPPGDTEAFF.